Described below is a single T cell receptor beta chain sequence and its context. The sample comes from a study of blood T cell repertoires in COVID-19. Study-wide context: Specimens from acute and convalescent COVID-19 originated in the United States, Italy and Spain. T cells, B-cell-depleted T cells, or PBMCs provided the cDNA or gDNA that served as material.

Authors' analysis steps: Amplification of reference gene primers was used by the study to estimate nucleated cell counts. The protocol was immunoSEQ multiplex PCR, while the TCRdb copy is restricted to in-frame clones and leaves out a portion. For V, J and clone size, that table is used; D and trimming come from the DNA. The table has around 320,000 clones, approximately 85% seen once; the top ten hold approximately 7.6%. Germline V lookup: CDR1 SEHNR, CDR2 FQNEAQ (reference sequence). V was pared by 0 bases and J by 5 bases, with 13 bases between. The CDR3 length is 15 residues. The chain recombines TRBV7-9 with TRBJ1-1, with D perhaps TRBD1 (5 bases). The source is a human donor in a cohort sampled during active COVID-19. The sequencing sample was made of peripheral blood. CDR3 nucleotide sequence: TGTGCCAGCAGCTTAGCGGGGTTGGGGGGAACTGAAGCTTTCTTT. This encodes CASSLAGLGGTEAFF.